What follows describes a single T cell receptor beta chain. The sample originates from a study of control samples from healthy donors and cancer patients. Sequencing used immunoSEQ multiplex PCR; TCRdb keeps in-frame clones, though not all of them. In the table there are about 150,000 clones, 85% to 95% of which are singletons. The receptor was derived from a man aged 40-49 years in good health. Sequencing was carried out using blood.

The CDR3 loop reads CSVRDRPTDSYEQYF. The CDR3 bases are TGCAGCGTCCGGGACAGACCAACAGACTCCTACGAGCAGTACTTC. This chain links TRBV29-1 with TRBJ2-7; 7 bases agree with TRBD1. With V trimmed by 6 bases and J by 0 bases, 11 bases remained unmatched. From germline, CDR1 is SQVTM and CDR2 ANQGSEA. The CDR3 spans 15 residues.